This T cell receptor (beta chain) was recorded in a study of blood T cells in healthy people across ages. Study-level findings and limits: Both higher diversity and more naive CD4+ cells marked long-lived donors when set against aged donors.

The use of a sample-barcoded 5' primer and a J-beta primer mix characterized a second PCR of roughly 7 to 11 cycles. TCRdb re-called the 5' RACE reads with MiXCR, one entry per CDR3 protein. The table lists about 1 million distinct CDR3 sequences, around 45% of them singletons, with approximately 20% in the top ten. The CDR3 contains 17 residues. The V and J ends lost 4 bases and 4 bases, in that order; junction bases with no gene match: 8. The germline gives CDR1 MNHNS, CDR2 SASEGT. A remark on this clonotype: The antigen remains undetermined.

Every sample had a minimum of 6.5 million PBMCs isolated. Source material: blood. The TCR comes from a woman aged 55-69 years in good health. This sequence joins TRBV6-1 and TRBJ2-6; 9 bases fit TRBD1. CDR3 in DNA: TGTGCCAGCAGTGTCCGGGACAGGGTCACAGGGGCCAACGTCCTGACTTTC. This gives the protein CASSVRDRVTGANVLTF.